This T cell receptor (beta chain) was recovered during a study of T cell responses to AZD1222 COVID-19 vaccine. Study-wide results and limits: With dominance at 160-218 and 743-854, vaccine-associated CD4 TCRs spanned spike. No repertoire was sampled before or during the peak T cell response, only after it. Nearly half of spike-specific TCRs reportedly target variant regions that are unmutated in the B.1.351 and B.1.1.7 variants.

About this clone: Its specificity is unknown.

Pooling of second doses given at about 4 or about 12 weeks was done. Libraries were prepared by immunoSEQ multiplex PCR; TCRdb keeps only in-frame clonotypes and omits some of them. The table records roughly 180,000 clones, just over 90% of them present only once. The CDR3 covers 14 residues. Trimming removed 0 bases from V and 4 bases from J, with 7 bases in between. Germline V CDR1 and CDR2: MNHEY, SVGAGI. This clonotype was sampled from an adult who received the AZD1222 COVID-19 vaccine. Here the sequenced sample was peripheral blood, taken 28 days after the second AZD1222 dose. The chain is built from TRBV6-5 and TRBJ2-1; no clear D. The CDR3 here is CASSYSLYYNEQFF. CDR3 in DNA: TGTGCCAGCAGTTACTCCCTTTATTACAATGAGCAGTTCTTC.